Shown below are 18 T cell receptor beta chains from a single sample sequenced in a study of Graves' ophthalmopathy and Graves' hyperthyroidism (dated by TCRdb to the late 2010s). Sequenced using an Illumina HiSeq 2000. For repertoire sequencing, TCR beta CDR3 regions were amplified from RNA transcripts. HTBI primers and the Qiagen OneStep RT-PCR kit were used in a first-round RT-PCR, which was followed by a second-round multiplex PCR, size selection and purification. TCRdb ran its own pipeline on the public reads, namely fastp trimming at Q25 and MiXCR clone calling, and kept in-frame beta chains. CDR3 protein sequences are deduplicated, and each keeps its most common genes and DNA. The sample yields 170,000 or so distinct CDR3 sequences; less than 45% were counted once. The leading ten clones occupy about 6% of the sample. The sequencing input was peripheral blood. The receptors originated from a woman aged 35 to 49 with Graves' ophthalmopathy. Donor details come from another sample of the same person, matched by shared clones.

At least ten counts were recorded for this clonotype. V is TRBV5-1 and J is TRBJ2-7; perhaps TRBD2 as D (5 bases). Germline V lookup: CDR1 SGHRS, CDR2 YFSETQ. The germline V and J ends were trimmed by 5 bases and 5 bases, with 11 bases remaining between them. This CDR3 has 12 residues. CDR3 nucleotides: TGCGCCAGCAGGTCCGGGGTCAACGAGCAGTACTTC. This codes for CASRSGVNEQYF.

This clonotype has at least ten counts. The CDR3 is CASNDRYRQPQHF. Here the CDR3 DNA reads TGTGCCAGCAATGACAGGTACAGACAGCCCCAGCATTTT. The gene calls are TRBV6-2 or TRBV6-3 and TRBJ1-5; possibly TRBD1 for D (6 bases). Germline V gene sequence: CDR1 MNHEY, CDR2 SVGEGT. Trimming pared 7 bases from V and 7 bases from J, leaving 14 bases between. This CDR3 region has 13 residues.

This clonotype showed up many times. The chain carries TRBV29-1 and TRBJ1-2; D is ambiguous. Germline lookup yields CDR1 SQVTM and CDR2 ANQGSEA. Trimming removed 3 bases at V and 7 bases at J, with 12 bases between. The CDR3 sequence is 12 residues long. CDR3 amino acids: CSVETQAPGYTF. Here the CDR3 DNA reads TGCAGCGTTGAGACGCAGGCTCCTGGCTACACCTTC.

This clonotype has ten or more counts. The chain employs TRBV12-3 or TRBV12-4 and TRBJ1-6, with 7 bases aligning to TRBD1. V lost 7 bases to trimming and J lost 6 bases; unmatched junction nucleotides: 6. This CDR3 comprises 14 residues. In nucleotides, the CDR3 is TGTGCCAGCAAGGCGGACAGGCTTAATTCACCCCTCCACTTT. Protein sequence: CASKADRLNSPLHF.

This rearrangement joins TRBV29-1 to TRBJ1-5; D is uncertain. Germline CDR1 is SQVTM and CDR2 is ANQGSEA. The CDR3 is 12 amino acids. V lost 0 bases and J 11 bases, leaving 11 bases between the germline ends. The CDR3 reads CSVEDLWEAQHF. In nucleotides, the CDR3 is TGCAGCGTTGAAGATCTTTGGGAGGCCCAGCATTTT.

This clonotype was found a few times. The chain has TRBV7-9 and TRBJ2-7; 8 bases are shared with TRBD2. Germline CDR1 reads SEHNR; CDR2 reads FQNEAQ (reference sequence). V lost 0 bases, J lost 1 base, and 2 bases stayed unmatched. CDR3 length equals 15 residues. As DNA, the CDR3 is TGTGCCAGCAGCTTAGCGACTAGCGTTTCCTACGAGCAGTACTTC. This translates into CASSLATSVSYEQYF.

This clonotype has at least ten counts. This chain connects TRBV12-3 or TRBV12-4 to TRBJ1-1; D not resolved. V lost 1 base and J lost 0, with 6 bases in between. CDR3 length: 14 residues. CDR3 sequence (DNA): TGTGCCAGCAGTTTAGACCAGCTGAACACTGAAGCTTTCTTT. This translates into CASSLDQLNTEAFF.

This clonotype was counted at least ten times. The chain links TRBV7-2 to TRBJ2-7; 8 bases map to TRBD1. V shed 0 bases, J shed 4 bases, and the junction held 5 bases outside the gene matches. Germline V gene sequence: CDR1 SGHTA, CDR2 FQGNSA. The CDR3 consists of 15 residues. The CDR3 DNA reads as TGTGCCAGCAGCTTAGCGACAGGGGTTGAATACGAGCAGTACTTC. Translating gives CASSLATGVEYEQYF.

The rearrangement uses TRBV28 and TRBJ2-7; D is undetermined. V lost 9 bases, J lost 3 bases, and 15 bases lay in between. The CDR3 runs to 13 residues. Germline assignment: CDR1 MDHEN and CDR2 SYDVKM. The CDR3, as DNA: TGTGCCAGTTGGGATCGCACCCACTACGAGCAGTACTTC. Amino acid sequence: CASWDRTHYEQYF.

The chain employs TRBV6-2 or TRBV6-3 and TRBJ1-5; D gene ambiguous. The CDR3 length is 18 residues. Trimming removed 2 bases from V and 0 bases from J, with 17 bases in between. Germline V gene lookup returns CDR1 MNHEY and CDR2 SVGEGT. CDR3 amino acids: CASSYLPVHVDSNQPQHF. The CDR3 DNA follows: TGTGCCAGCAGTTACCTGCCCGTACACGTGGATAGCAATCAGCCCCAGCATTTT.

The chain recombines TRBV18 with TRBJ1-6, with D possibly matching TRBD1 (6 bases). CDR1 KGHSH and CDR2 LQKENI come from the germline V gene. V gave up 4 bases and J gave up 5 bases, with 12 bases separating them. This CDR3 has 15 residues. The CDR3 sequence is CASSLLEGDNSPLHF. DNA of the CDR3: TGTGCCAGCTCACTCCTGGAGGGGGATAATTCACCCCTCCACTTT.

This clonotype was seen repeatedly, ten times or more. The chain recombines TRBV12-5 with TRBJ1-1, with D uncertain. Looked up from germline, CDR1 is LGHNT and CDR2 is FRNRAP. The length of the CDR3 is 14 residues. Trimming removed 4 bases at V and 1 base at J, with 10 bases between. The CDR3 DNA reads TGTGCTAGTGGTTCAAGGACGGAGAACACTGAAGCTTTCTTT. Encoded protein: CASGSRTENTEAFF.

This clonotype was seen many times. The chain carries TRBV5-1 and TRBJ1-5; 9 bases map to TRBD1. This CDR3 spans 14 amino acids. The V segment lost 4 bases and the J segment 7 bases; nucleotides outside the gene matches: 6. Per germline, CDR1 SGHRS and CDR2 YFSETQ. The CDR3 DNA follows: TGCGCCAGCAGCCCCGACAGGGGGGACCAGCCCCAGCATTTT. Its protein is CASSPDRGDQPQHF.

CDR3: CASSSTSTGRGPLHF. The CDR3 DNA follows: TGTGCCAGCAGTTCCACTTCGACAGGCCGAGGACCCCTCCACTTT. The rearrangement links TRBV6-5 to TRBJ1-6, with D possibly TRBD1 on 6 matching bases. V lost 4 bases to trimming and J lost 12 bases, with 19 bases between them. Germline V gives CDR1 MNHEY, CDR2 SVGAGI. This CDR3 has 15 amino acids.

The chain combines TRBV6-1 with TRBJ1-1, with 10 bases aligning to TRBD1. Germline trimming cut 6 bases from V and 0 bases from J; bases unmatched to any gene: 4. The germline V gene has CDR1 MNHNS and CDR2 SASEGT. The CDR3 contains 15 residues. The DNA of the CDR3 is TGTGCCAGCAGCGACAGGGGGCGGTTGAACACTGAAGCTTTCTTT. Protein product: CASSDRGRLNTEAFF.

The chain has TRBV15 and TRBJ2-3; D gene uncertain. CDR3 length: 14 amino acids. Trimming cost V 1 base and J 4 bases, with 9 bases left between them. Germline CDR1 is LNHNV and CDR2 is YYDKDF (reference sequence). The DNA for the CDR3 is TGTGCCACCAGCAGAGGGGTTAGTCCAGATACGCAGTATTTT. This gives the protein CATSRGVSPDTQYF.

This chain joins TRBV6-2 or TRBV6-3 and TRBJ2-7; 8 positions match TRBD2. CDR3 length: 16 residues. V was pared by 6 bases and J by 6 bases, with 16 bases of the junction left unmatched. Looked up from germline, CDR1 is MNHEY and CDR2 is SVGEGT. The CDR3: CASSSPSGRARGEQYF. As DNA, the CDR3 is TGTGCCAGCAGCTCTCCTAGCGGGCGAGCTAGAGGCGAGCAGTACTTC.

This clonotype was observed at least ten times. The rearrangement uses TRBV7-9 and TRBJ2-2; D is unclear. V was pared by 1 base and J by 1 base, with 7 bases between. CDR1 is SEHNR, CDR2 FQNEAQ, per germline (reference sequence). This CDR3 is 15 amino acids long. This chain's CDR3 is CASSLVTGNTGELFF. Written as DNA, the CDR3 is TGTGCCAGCAGCTTAGTGACGGGGAACACCGGGGAGCTGTTTTTT. The whole variable domain, filled in from reference TRBV7-9 and TRBJ2-2, reads DTGVSQNPRHKITKRGQNVTFRCDPISEHNRLYWYRQTLGQGPEFLTYFQNEAQLEKSRLLSDRFSAERPKGSFSTLEIQRTEQGDSAMYLCASSLVTGNTGELFFGEGSRLTVL.